The rows below give T cell receptor beta chains drawn from one sample of a study of CD8+ T cells in alopecia areata. TCRdb's table, derived via immunoSEQ multiplex PCR, lists solely in-frame clones and lacks some. The sample contains 190,000 or so clones, 55% to 70% of which appear only once. This material consisted of CD4+ T cells sorted from blood, taken at week 24, from a patient treated with tofacitinib. The source of these receptors is a human donor with alopecia areata. CDR3s include the opening cysteine and the closing phenylalanine or tryptophan. Size is omitted from some rows. Given values are once, few, many or a class for expanded clones.

V	size	CDR3
TRBV25-1	.	CASSPPGTSGKETQYF
TRBV12-2	.	CASRLGAPPKPVLTF
TRBV14	few	CASSPGTGGGYTF
TRBV7-9	few	CASSRGQGKNEQYF
TRBV18	.	CASSPGGADGYTF
TRBV18	.	CASSPPSGGRYNEQFF
TRBV29-1	.	CSANTQGVDYGYTF
TRBV29-1	few	CSVDRGGNEQFF
TRBV6-5	.	CASSYRSETQYF
TRBV29-1	.	CSVPRTGTNYGYTF